This T cell receptor (beta chain) was sequenced for a study of Ad26.COV2.S vaccination and SARS-CoV-2 variants. Study findings and constraints: The TCR breadth and depth analyses may have understated or missed part of the total T cell responses.

Remarks on this clone: No antigen is known for it.

The treatment: 15 to 20 received Ad26.COV2.S at low or high dose, single or two shots; 5 received placebo; per-sample allocation not given. Samples came from day 63 after the first vaccine or placebo injection. Using immunoSEQ multiplex PCR, the repertoire was profiled, and TCRdb retains in-frame clones only, with some absent. The data hold hundreds of thousands of clones, with 89% observed a single time. Germline lookup yields CDR1 MNHEY and CDR2 SMNVEV (reference sequence). After removal of 2 bases from V and 4 bases from J, the junction contained 6 bases not matched to a gene. The CDR3 runs to 15 residues.

The sequence came from a person between 18 and 65 years old who received the Ad26.COV2.S COVID-19 vaccine or a placebo. The chain joins TRBV27 to TRBJ2-7; TRBD1 matches at 9 bases. Sample: peripheral blood, taken in a trial of Ad26.COV2.S vaccine versus placebo. The CDR3 sequence is CASSLIGTGLYEQYF. The CDR3 DNA is TGTGCCAGCAGTTTAATAGGGACAGGGCTATACGAGCAGTACTTC.